This T cell receptor (beta chain) was sequenced in a study of cytomegalovirus exposure and HLA in healthy donors. The PCR was carried out with 60 Vbeta primers and 13 Jbeta primers. TCRdb's copy holds only in-frame clones and misses some; the assay was immunoSEQ multiplex PCR. Counted here are roughly 120,000 clones, 65% to 90% occurring once; the ten biggest clones make up 2.2%. Germline V gives CDR1 MGHRA, CDR2 YSYEKL. CDR3 length: 13 amino acids. V gave up 3 bases and J gave up 5 bases; unmatched junction bases: 4. Sequencing was carried out using PBMCs. The receptor was derived from a woman aged 25 to 45 in good health and CMV-seronegative. V is TRBV4-1 and J is TRBJ2-7, with 7 bases matching TRBD2. CDR3 region: CASSHATSNEQYF. Written as DNA, the CDR3 is TGCGCCAGCAGCCATGCGACTAGCAACGAGCAGTACTTC.